The 7 T cell receptor beta chains reported below all come from one sample, sequenced in a study of cytomegalovirus exposure and HLA in healthy donors. Both 60 Vbeta primers and 13 Jbeta primers went into the PCR. Sequenced by immunoSEQ multiplex PCR; TCRdb stores in-frame clones only, minus some. The data show about 160,000 clones, roughly four fifths seen once. Sequencing was done on a sample of PBMCs. The receptors shown here come from a man aged 45 to 65 in good health and CMV-seropositive.

This rearrangement joins TRBV6-1 to TRBJ2-1, with TRBD2 matching 7 bases. Losses at the gene ends were 6 bases for V and 9 bases for J; bases not matched to a gene: 14. Germline CDR1 and CDR2: MNHNS and SASEGT. The CDR3 extends over 15 amino acids. In DNA, the CDR3 is TGTGCCAGCAGCCTTCGGGGGAGGGAGGTAGGTGAGCAGTTCTTC. Translating it yields CASSLRGREVGEQFF.

The V call is TRBV5-8, the J call TRBJ2-3; TRBD1 is a possible D gene (5 bases). Germline CDR1 reads SGHTS; CDR2 reads YDEGEE. V was trimmed by 0 bases and J by 1 base, leaving 9 bases between them. This CDR3 spans 15 amino acids. The CDR3 DNA reads as TGTGCCAGCAGCTTGGTGGTAGGGGGCACAGATACGCAGTATTTT. Protein sequence: CASSLVVGGTDTQYF.

J is TRBJ2-4 and V is TRBV4-1; 13 positions match TRBD2. This CDR3 has 19 residues. The germline V gene has CDR1 MGHRA and CDR2 YSYEKL. V was clipped by 0 bases and J by 0 bases; unmatched bases: 5. The CDR3 region has the DNA TGCGCCAGCAGCCAAGAGGGGACTAGCGGGACCGTAGCCAAAAACATTCAGTACTTC. It specifies CASSQEGTSGTVAKNIQYF.

The table lists this clone with a count of one. This chain links TRBV19 with TRBJ2-6, with D tentatively TRBD2 (5 bases). The CDR3 has 15 amino acids. From germline, CDR1 is LNHDA and CDR2 SQIVND (reference sequence). V was cut by 6 bases and J by 2 bases, with 11 bases left in between. As DNA, the CDR3 is TGTGCCAGTAGGGAGGACGGTGCTGGGGCCAACGTCCTGACTTTC. It yields the protein CASREDGAGANVLTF.

The chain is built from TRBV6-5 and TRBJ2-7; 8 bases fit TRBD1. With V trimmed by 7 bases and J by 2 bases, 4 bases remained unmatched. Germline loops: CDR1 MNHEY, CDR2 SVGAGI. This CDR3 region has 13 residues. The CDR3 nucleotides read TGTGCCAGCAAACAGGGGGGAGCCTACGAGCAGTACTTC. Protein product: CASKQGGAYEQYF.

The V and J genes are TRBV19 and TRBJ2-2, with TRBD1 matching 12 bases. Per the germline V gene, CDR1 is LNHDA and CDR2 is SQIVND (reference sequence). With V trimmed by 8 bases and J by 4 bases, 2 bases remained unmatched. The CDR3 loop spans 14 amino acids. CDR3 amino acids: CASGDRGLTGELFF. CDR3 coding DNA: TGTGCCAGTGGGGACAGGGGGCTCACCGGGGAGCTGTTTTTT.

The chain carries TRBV2 and TRBJ2-7, with D possibly matching TRBD2 (6 bases). The CDR3 is made up of 13 amino acids. Trimming removed 6 bases at V and 3 bases at J, with 12 bases between. Germline V lookup: CDR1 SNHLY, CDR2 FYNNEI. DNA for the CDR3: TGTGCCAGCAGGGGACTTGATTTCTACGAGCAGTACTTC. Amino acid sequence: CASRGLDFYEQYF.